This T cell receptor beta chain emerged from a study of cytomegalovirus exposure and HLA in healthy donors. Study-wide context: A prior study identified 117 million unique TCR beta sequences from 200 million or so T cells. Broader study findings: Segments of the TCR beta V type were, in most cases, productive about 87% or about 30% of the time in an earlier analysis. A later analysis showed HLA-associated TCR beta chains outstripping equally common others in clonal expansion. The Asian-associated ancestry cluster reportedly had fewer N-insertions than the approximately 610-donor mean in a later analysis.

There are 13 residues in the CDR3. Germline loops: CDR1 MNHEY, CDR2 SVGAGI. With 8 bases clipped from V and 5 bases from J, the junction kept 7 bases outside the gene matches. Notes on this clone: The antigen is not known.

PCR amplification relied on 60 Vbeta primers (plus 13 Jbeta primers). The protocol was immunoSEQ multiplex PCR, while the TCRdb copy is restricted to in-frame clones and leaves out a portion. The sample yields fewer than 80,000 clones, around two thirds seen once. What was sequenced was PBMCs. This clonotype was sampled from a woman aged 45-65 years in good health and CMV-seropositive. This chain connects TRBV6-5 to TRBJ2-5; 8 positions match TRBD2. CDR3 amino acids: CASESGGEETQYF. Written as DNA, the CDR3 is TGTGCCAGCGAGAGCGGGGGAGAGGAGACCCAGTACTTC.